The 14 T cell receptor beta chains presented below share a single source sample, sequenced in a study of CXCR3-negative and CXCR3-positive naive CD8 T cells (dated by TCRdb to about 2019). Results and caveats for the whole study, not just this receptor: Compared with CXCR3-negative naive cells, CXCR3-positive naive cells had TRB CDR3s with higher hydrophobicity (lower Kidera factor 4), lower energy, and higher strength and volume indices.

The data were produced on a NextSeq 550. The Human TCR Profiling Kit (MiLaboratory) was used to prepare UMI-labeled 5' RACE TRB cDNA libraries. TCRdb reprocessed the reads, reporting each CDR3 protein sequence once and no DNA. This sample's table carries approximately 130,000 distinct CDR3 sequences. The ten largest clones represent around 0.37% of the sample. What these receptors recognize is not known. Sample: naive CXCR3+ CD8+ T cells from blood. The cell subset or site label here, explained by the study, means: CD45RO-CCR7+CD27+CD95- naive CD8+ T cells expressing CXCR3 (TNR3+). Every receptor here comes from a human donor in good health. Some clones in this sample may be carry-over from other donors' samples.

The chain is built from TRBV14 and TRBJ1-1; TCRdb lists TRBD1, though no DNA is available to test this call. Germline V CDR1 and CDR2: SGHDN, FVKESK. This CDR3 has 16 amino acids. The CDR3 protein is CASSQDGRGWPWVAFF.

The V gene is TRBV29-1, the J gene TRBJ2-6; without DNA, the TCRdb call of TRBD1 cannot be checked. Germline CDR1 SQVTM, CDR2 ANQGSEA. The CDR3 contains 13 residues. This chain's CDR3 is CSVLRAGANVLTF.

The J gene is TRBJ1-6, the V gene TRBV5-5; TCRdb lists TRBD1, though no DNA is available to test this call. Germline-derived CDR1 and CDR2 are SGHKS and YYEKEE (reference sequence). CDR3 length equals 14 residues. The CDR3 reads CASSPGQGSSPLHF.

The chain couples TRBV7-2 to TRBJ2-7; without DNA, the TCRdb call of TRBD2 cannot be checked. The germline V gene encodes CDR1 SGHTA and CDR2 FQGNSA. The CDR3 is made up of 15 amino acids. The chain's CDR3 is CASSLVAGPPHEQYF.

This chain uses TRBV12-3 or TRBV12-4 with TRBJ2-5; as DNA is missing, the TRBD2 call by TCRdb cannot be tested. The CDR3 is made up of 14 amino acids. CDR3 sequence reads: CASTNLGGDETQYF.

V is TRBV6-5 and J is TRBJ2-1. The germline gives CDR1 MNHEY, CDR2 SVGAGI. CDR3 length equals 14 residues. CDR3 amino acids: CASSYSQYYNEQFF.

The V call is TRBV29-1, the J call TRBJ1-1. Germline CDR1 reads SQVTM; CDR2 reads ANQGSEA. The CDR3 runs 12 residues. CDR3 in amino acids: CRVETQNTEAFF.

This chain links TRBV29-1 with TRBJ2-7; with no DNA, the TCRdb D assignment of TRBD2 cannot be verified. Germline V CDR1 and CDR2: SQVTM, ANQGSEA. This CDR3 has 14 amino acids. CDR3 region: CSVVRTSGSYEQYF.

This rearrangement joins TRBV5-6 to TRBJ2-7. The length of the CDR3 is 13 residues. The germline gives CDR1 SGHDT, CDR2 YYEEEE. The CDR3 is CASSLDNSYEQYF.

The chain recombines TRBV28 with TRBJ2-5; with no DNA, the TCRdb D assignment of TRBD2 cannot be verified. Germline-derived CDR1 and CDR2 are MDHEN and SYDVKM. This CDR3 has 18 residues. CDR3: CASSKTSGRSLRQETQYF.

CDR3: CSAIVRDRPTDTQYF. The chain carries TRBV20-1 and TRBJ2-3; TCRdb picks TRBD1, but there is no DNA to check that call. This CDR3 spans 15 amino acids. Per the germline V gene, CDR1 is DFQATT and CDR2 is SNEGSKA (reference sequence).

The V call is TRBV11-3, the J call TRBJ2-7; the D gene TCRdb calls, TRBD2, cannot be checked with no DNA. This CDR3 region has 13 residues. The germline V gene encodes CDR1 SGHNT and CDR2 YENEEA. The CDR3 protein is CASSPALGYEQYF.

The chain joins TRBV7-9 to TRBJ2-3. The CDR3 runs 12 residues. Germline CDR1 reads SEHNR; CDR2 reads FQNEAQ (reference sequence). The CDR3 reads CASRASDDTQYF.

The rearrangement joins TRBV7-6 to TRBJ2-7; TCRdb proposes TRBD2, but this gene call is untestable without DNA. The CDR3 covers 15 residues. Germline V lookup: CDR1 SGHVS, CDR2 FNYEAQ. The CDR3 here is CASSLELAGTYEQYF.